This TCR beta chain was captured by sequencing in a study of shared clonotypes between healthy human individuals. This clone showed up just once. Sequenced by immunoSEQ multiplex PCR; TCRdb stores in-frame clones only, minus some. The table records some 650,000 clones, around 97% of them present only once. Germline V lookup: CDR1 SGHNT, CDR2 YYREEE (reference sequence). With 0 bases removed from V and 3 bases from J, the gap between germline ends came to 7 bases. This CDR3 spans 14 amino acids. The sample taken for sequencing was naive CD4+ T cells sorted from blood. Subset of the sample: CD45RA+ positively selected. The chain links TRBV5-4 to TRBJ1-5; a weak D match, TRBD1 (6 bases). The TCR originated in a woman aged 25 to 45 in good health. The CDR3: CASSLAGVNQPQHF. The CDR3 DNA follows: TGTGCCAGCAGCTTGGCAGGGGTCAATCAGCCCCAGCATTTT.